The T cell receptor (beta chain) described here comes from a study of sequential checkpoint blockade in melanoma. Whole-study context: Patients were randomized 1:1 to nivolumab-then-ipilimumab or ipilimumab-then-nivolumab first-line.

Treatment here: randomized to nivolumab then ipilimumab (arm A) or the reverse (arm B). Live CD3+CD8+ CD19− CD56− cells were sorted from PBMCs. This clone is labeled medium-sized (0.01 to 0.1%). The data were produced by immunoSEQ multiplex PCR, yet TCRdb's version contains in-frame clones alone and is incomplete. The sample has over 25,000 clones; approximately 77% are singletons. The CDR3 is made up of 13 amino acids. The chain recombines TRBV21-1 with TRBJ1-5. TRBV21-1 has pseudogene status. Sample: CD8+ T cells sorted from blood (inferred from file names), taken from a patient given nivolumab and ipilimumab in sequence. The sequence was collected from a human donor with melanoma. This chain's CDR3 is CASSKGPGQPQHF. CDR3 sequence (DNA): TGTGCCAGCAGCAAAGGGCCGGGTCAGCCCCAGCATTTT.